This TCR beta chain was retrieved from a study of T cells after yellow fever vaccination. 5'RACE template switching added a universal primer site and UMIs to TCR cDNA. TCRdb itself ran the 5' RACE reads through MiXCR, one entry per CDR3 protein. The sample shows hundreds of thousands of distinct CDR3 sequences, roughly 8.7% of them seen only once. The junction had 14 bases not matched to a gene; V was cut back by 0 bases and J by 5 bases. Germline CDR1 is DFQATT and CDR2 is SNEGSKA (reference sequence). The CDR3 spans 18 residues. This material consisted of PBMCs, taken on the day of the first yellow fever vaccination. This chain uses TRBV20-1 with TRBJ2-5, with 11 bases aligning to TRBD2. The clonotype was recovered from a man aged 18 to 30 who received the YFV17D yellow fever vaccine. This chain's CDR3 is CSARDGGTSGRMRETQYF. The CDR3, as DNA: TGCAGTGCTAGAGATGGGGGGACTAGCGGTAGGATGCGGGAGACCCAGTACTTC.